These 29 T cell receptor beta chains originate from one sample sequenced in a study of control samples from healthy donors and cancer patients. This table comes from immunoSEQ multiplex PCR, and its TCRdb copy is limited to in-frame clones, with some not included. The repertoire holds roughly 150,000 clones, with over 90% as singletons. Sequencing used blood. The receptor set was obtained from a man aged 50 or older in good health.

The CDR3 is CAWSTGGGTDTQYF. The CDR3 DNA is TGTGCCTGGAGTACAGGGGGCGGCACAGATACGCAGTATTTT. The gene calls are TRBV30 and TRBJ2-3; 9 bases are shared with TRBD1. Looked up from germline, CDR1 is GTSNPN and CDR2 is SVGIG (reference sequence). The CDR3 is 14 amino acids. Trimming took 2 bases from V and 1 from J; bases not matched to a gene: 1.

V gene TRBV11-3 combines with J gene TRBJ2-1; D may match TRBD1 or TRBD2 (6 bases each). CDR1 and CDR2 from the germline V gene are SGHNT and YENEEA. The V end was cut by 3 bases, the J end by 8 bases, with 11 bases between. CDR3 size: 13 residues. CDR3 region: CASSFGGGDEQFF. The DNA of the CDR3 is TGTGCCAGCAGCTTTGGGGGCGGGGATGAGCAGTTCTTC.

This chain links TRBV7-6 with TRBJ2-7; possible D gene TRBD2, 5 bases. Trimming took 2 bases from V and 3 from J, leaving 11 bases between them. The CDR3 totals 14 residues. Germline V gene data show CDR1 as SGHVS and CDR2 as FNYEAQ. CDR3: CASSLSQRSYEQYF. In DNA form, the CDR3 reads TGTGCCAGCAGCTTATCCCAGCGGAGCTACGAGCAGTACTTC.

V is TRBV10-1 and J is TRBJ1-6; D not certain. Trimming took off 7 bases at V and 10 bases at J, with 11 bases between the two ends. The CDR3 is 12 residues long. Germline V CDR1 and CDR2: WNHNN, SYGVQD (reference sequence). CDR3: CASILMGSPLHF. Written as DNA, the CDR3 is TGCGCCAGCATTCTCATGGGATCACCCCTCCACTTT.

The J gene is TRBJ1-2, the V gene TRBV29-1; no firm D call. CDR3 length: 11 residues. CDR1 SQVTM and CDR2 ANQGSEA come from the germline V gene. The V gene lost 3 bases and the J gene lost 1 base, with 3 bases spanning the gap. For the CDR3, the DNA is TGCAGCGTTGAGGGTAACTATGGCTACACCTTC. This gives the protein CSVEGNYGYTF.

The genes are TRBV29-1 and TRBJ2-1, with D unresolved. The V and J ends lost 1 base and 0 bases respectively, with 10 bases between them. CDR1 and CDR2 from the germline V gene are SQVTM and ANQGSEA. This CDR3 spans 15 amino acids. CDR3 DNA: TGCAGCGTTGAAGGTACCGAAAGCTCCTACAATGAGCAGTTCTTC. It encodes CSVEGTESSYNEQFF.

The rearrangement joins TRBV19 to TRBJ2-1; TRBD1 matches at 10 bases. The CDR3 sequence is 15 residues long. V was pared by 4 bases and J by 4 bases, with 4 bases of the junction left unmatched. Germline CDR1 LNHDA, CDR2 SQIVND (reference sequence). CDR3 region: CASSSDRGRYNEQFF. The CDR3, as DNA: TGTGCCAGTAGTAGCGACAGGGGGCGATACAATGAGCAGTTCTTC.

This chain uses TRBV27 with TRBJ2-3; D is possibly TRBD1 or TRBD2 (5 bases each). Germline-derived CDR1 and CDR2 are MNHEY and SMNVEV (reference sequence). V dropped 5 bases and J dropped 1 base, with 13 bases sitting between them. The CDR3 has 15 amino acids. As DNA, the CDR3 is TGTGCCAGCAGTCTCTCTAGAGGGGGCACAGATACGCAGTATTTT. Translating gives CASSLSRGGTDTQYF.

The genes are TRBV6-1 and TRBJ1-1; tentatively, D is TRBD1 (6 bases). This CDR3 is built from 15 residues. Germline lookup yields CDR1 MNHNS and CDR2 SASEGT. V was pared by 2 bases and J by 2 bases, with 12 bases between. The CDR3 here is CASSETGHFNTEAFF. The CDR3 DNA reads TGTGCCAGCAGTGAAACGGGACACTTTAACACTGAAGCTTTCTTT.

The rearrangement joins TRBV7-2 to TRBJ2-1; D gene uncertain. The V gene's germline CDR1 is SGHTA and CDR2 FQGNSA. The V gene lost 3 bases and the J gene lost 8 bases, with 14 bases spanning the gap. This CDR3 spans 14 amino acids. This CDR3 reads CASSLAPWADEQFF. For the CDR3, the DNA is TGTGCCAGCAGCTTGGCCCCTTGGGCCGATGAGCAGTTCTTC.

The chain uses TRBV29-1 and TRBJ2-7; 8 nucleotides line up with TRBD2. V lost 4 bases to trimming and J lost 4 bases; unmatched junction nucleotides: 12. CDR3 size: 15 residues. Per germline, CDR1 SQVTM and CDR2 ANQGSEA. The CDR3 coding sequence is TGCAGCGTTGGCGGACCGGGACTAGGGACTTACGAGCAGTACTTC. It specifies CSVGGPGLGTYEQYF.

This chain links TRBV30 with TRBJ1-5; 7 positions match TRBD1. The trim removed 2 bases at V and 0 bases at J, leaving 10 bases unmatched. This CDR3 spans 17 amino acids. Germline assignment: CDR1 GTSNPN and CDR2 SVGIG (reference sequence). CDR3 loop: CAWSPPGDSYSNQPQHF. Here the CDR3 DNA reads TGTGCCTGGAGTCCCCCTGGGGACAGTTATAGCAATCAGCCCCAGCATTTT.

The chain employs TRBV24-1 and TRBJ1-2; D uncertain. Germline values: CDR1 KGHDR, CDR2 SFDVKD. CDR3 length equals 14 residues. V was pared by 0 bases and J by 6 bases, with 10 bases between. CDR3 sequence: CATSDLLGNDGYTF. CDR3 in DNA: TGTGCCACCAGTGATTTGTTGGGGAATGATGGCTACACCTTC.

The V and J genes are TRBV28 and TRBJ1-2; D is ambiguous. The CDR3 runs to 12 residues. The V gene lost 2 bases and the J gene lost 5 bases, with 6 bases spanning the gap. Looked up from germline, CDR1 is MDHEN and CDR2 is SYDVKM. DNA for the CDR3: TGTGCCAGCAGTTTAGCCGGGTATGGCTACACCTTC. It yields the protein CASSLAGYGYTF.

V is TRBV7-9 and J is TRBJ2-1, with a tentative D call TRBD1 (5 bases). CDR1 SEHNR and CDR2 FQNEAQ come from the germline V gene (reference sequence). The CDR3 has 13 residues. V was clipped by 7 bases and J by 9 bases, with 16 bases between them. The CDR3 nucleotides read TGTGCCAGCAATCCCCCCGGGCAGGGTGAGCAGTTCTTC. Amino acid sequence: CASNPPGQGEQFF. The complete variable domain, with remaining parts taken from reference TRBV7-9 and TRBJ2-1, reads DTGVSQNPRHKITKRGQNVTFRCDPISEHNRLYWYRQTLGQGPEFLTYFQNEAQLEKSRLLSDRFSAERPKGSFSTLEIQRTEQGDSAMYLCASNPPGQGEQFFGPGTRLTVL.

The chain is built from TRBV14 and TRBJ2-7, with D maybe TRBD2 (5 bases). Trimming shortened V by 0 bases and J by 0 bases, and 12 bases separated the two germline ends. Germline lookup yields CDR1 SGHDN and CDR2 FVKESK. The CDR3 has 16 residues. This CDR3 is CASSQEERLGSYEQYF. The CDR3 bases are TGTGCCAGCAGCCAAGAGGAGCGGTTGGGCTCCTACGAGCAGTACTTC.

The gene calls are TRBV3-1 (or the pseudogene TRBV3-2) and TRBJ2-4; 7 bases are a match to TRBD1. This CDR3 region has 13 residues. With V trimmed by 2 bases and J by 9 bases, 4 bases remained unmatched. Germline assignment: CDR1 LGHDT and CDR2 YNNKEL (reference sequence). CDR3 loop: CASSQPTGRIQYF. CDR3 in DNA: TGTGCCAGCAGCCAACCGACAGGGCGCATTCAGTACTTC.

This CDR3 reads CSVSPRAGRDSTDTQYF. CDR3 nucleotides: TGCAGCGTCTCCCCGAGGGCGGGGAGAGATAGCACAGATACGCAGTATTTT. This sequence joins TRBV29-1 and TRBJ2-3, with D possibly TRBD2 on 6 matching bases. CDR3 length: 17 residues. Looked up from germline, CDR1 is SQVTM and CDR2 is ANQGSEA. V gave up 6 bases and J gave up 0 bases, with 22 bases separating them.

The chain links TRBV5-8 to TRBJ1-1; tentatively, D is TRBD1 (6 bases). V was shortened by 4 bases and J by 4 bases, with 14 bases between the two germline ends. This CDR3 region has 14 residues. CDR1 and CDR2 from the germline V gene are SGHTS and YDEGEE. The CDR3 here is CASSPPRGRTEAFF. The CDR3 DNA is TGTGCCAGCAGCCCCCCTCGGGGGCGCACTGAAGCTTTCTTT.

This sequence joins TRBV19 and TRBJ2-1, with 7 bases fitting TRBD2. Germline CDR1 reads LNHDA; CDR2 reads SQIVND (reference sequence). The ends lost 6 bases at V and 5 bases at J; junction bases unmatched: 10. CDR3 length: 15 residues. This chain's CDR3 is CASSQRGLANNEQFF. CDR3 nucleotide sequence: TGTGCCAGTAGCCAGCGGGGCCTCGCTAACAATGAGCAGTTCTTC.

The chain couples TRBV24-1 to TRBJ2-1, with 8 bases lining up with TRBD1. The trim removed 3 bases at V and 0 bases at J, leaving 6 bases unmatched. The germline CDR1 and CDR2 sequences are KGHDR and SFDVKD. CDR3 length equals 17 residues. CDR3 coding DNA: TGTGCCACCAGTGATCCTCCCGGGACAGGCTCCTACAATGAGCAGTTCTTC. It specifies CATSDPPGTGSYNEQFF.

The CDR3 spells CASSMTVNYGYTF. The CDR3 nucleotides are TGTGCCAGCAGTATGACAGTGAACTATGGCTACACCTTC. J is TRBJ1-2 and V is TRBV6-5, with TRBD1 as a possible D gene (5 bases). Deletions cut 5 bases from V and 2 bases from J, with 9 bases between. Germline CDR1 MNHEY, CDR2 SVGAGI. This CDR3 has 13 residues.

This clone showed up just a few times. At one end the junction does not follow the germline gene, possibly because of a read error. Other DNA sequences within the sample encode an identical CDR3. V is TRBV7-7 and J is TRBJ2-7; 11 bases fit TRBD1. The V gene's germline CDR1 is SSHAT and CDR2 FNYEAQ (reference sequence). The CDR3 is 14 residues long. For the CDR3, the DNA is TGTGCTAGCAGCCCGGGACAGGGGGCCTACGAGCAGTACTTC. This encodes CASSPGQGAYEQYF.

This sequence joins TRBV29-1 and TRBJ2-5, with D perhaps assigned TRBD1 or TRBD2 (5 bases each). The CDR3 length is 12 residues. The germline gives CDR1 SQVTM, CDR2 ANQGSEA. V was cut by 0 bases and J by 10 bases, with 12 bases left in between. The CDR3 spells CSVEELGRHQYF. In nucleotides, the CDR3 is TGCAGCGTTGAAGAATTGGGACGGCACCAGTACTTC.

The genes are TRBV5-8 and TRBJ2-7; 11 nucleotides match TRBD2. In germline, CDR1 is SGHTS, CDR2 YDEGEE. The V gene end was trimmed by 0 bases and the J gene end by 1 base; junction bases not matched to a gene: 0. This CDR3 contains 15 residues. The CDR3 reads CASSLGLAGSYEQYF. The CDR3 DNA sequence: TGTGCCAGCAGCTTGGGACTAGCGGGATCCTACGAGCAGTACTTC.

The chain recombines TRBV5-1 with TRBJ2-4; 7 nucleotides line up with TRBD1. Germline V lookup: CDR1 SGHRS, CDR2 YFSETQ. The CDR3 consists of 17 residues. V lost 0 bases and J lost 0; bases outside the gene matches: 6. CDR3 sequence reads: CASSLEGQALAKNIQYF. In nucleotides, the CDR3 is TGCGCCAGCAGCTTGGAAGGACAGGCGTTAGCCAAAAACATTCAGTACTTC.

This clone has just one count. This sequence joins TRBV2 and TRBJ2-7; D is undetermined. The CDR3 sequence is 11 residues long. Germline CDR1 reads SNHLY; CDR2 reads FYNNEI. Trimming removed 6 bases from V and 2 bases from J, with 5 bases in between. CDR3 sequence reads: CASRQAYEQYF. CDR3 sequence (DNA): TGTGCCAGCAGACAAGCCTACGAGCAGTACTTC.

The genes are TRBV7-9 and TRBJ2-3, with D possibly TRBD2 on 6 matching bases. The CDR3 contains 15 residues. CDR1 is SEHNR, CDR2 FQNEAQ, per germline (reference sequence). Deletions cut 1 base from V and 6 bases from J, with 14 bases between. The CDR3 coding sequence is TGTGCCAGCAGCTTAGATAGCGGTTCTAGGGATACGCAGTATTTT. This gives the protein CASSLDSGSRDTQYF.

This clone has just one count. The chain combines TRBV7-2 with TRBJ2-7; 9 nucleotides match TRBD1. CDR3 size: 14 residues. Germline loops: CDR1 SGHTA, CDR2 FQGNSA. The V gene end was trimmed by 5 bases and the J gene end by 7 bases; junction bases not matched to a gene: 9. Here the CDR3 reads CASSTGQGLWEQYF. In nucleotides, the CDR3 is TGTGCCAGCAGCACCGGACAGGGGTTATGGGAGCAGTACTTC.